The T cell receptor beta chain described here comes from a study of T cell changes during pregnancy in multiple sclerosis. V dropped 3 bases and J dropped 8 bases, with 22 bases sitting between them. In germline, CDR1 is ENHRY, CDR2 SYGVKD. This CDR3 has 16 amino acids. Clones were read by immunoSEQ multiplex PCR, and TCRdb kept only the in-frame ones, dropping some. Here the sample spans around 45,000 clones, 91% being singletons. The sequencing here drew on CD4+ T cells from peripheral blood mononuclear cells, taken before pregnancy. J is TRBJ1-2 and V is TRBV10-3, with TRBD1 as a possible D gene (5 bases). This clonotype originated in a female donor with multiple sclerosis, enrolled in a pregnancy study. The CDR3, as DNA: TGTGCCATCAGTGATACCGGGACGGGGGGTTTTGGAGGCTACACCTTC. It specifies CAISDTGTGGFGGYTF.